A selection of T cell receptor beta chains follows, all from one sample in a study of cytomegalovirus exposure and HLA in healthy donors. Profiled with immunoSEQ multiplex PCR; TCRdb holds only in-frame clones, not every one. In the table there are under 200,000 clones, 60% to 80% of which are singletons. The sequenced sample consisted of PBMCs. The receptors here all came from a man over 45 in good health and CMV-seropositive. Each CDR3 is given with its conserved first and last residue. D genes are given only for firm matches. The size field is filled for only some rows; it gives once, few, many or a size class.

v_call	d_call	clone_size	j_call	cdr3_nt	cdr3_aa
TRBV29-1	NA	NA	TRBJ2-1	TGCAGCGTTAAAAATCCCCTCAATGAGCAGTTCTTC	CSVKNPLNEQFF
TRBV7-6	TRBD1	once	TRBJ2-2	TGTGCCAGCAGCTTAGGGGCAGACAGGGCGAACACCGGGGAGCTGTTTTTT	CASSLGADRANTGELFF
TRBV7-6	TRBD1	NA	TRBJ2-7	TGTGCCAGCAGCCGAGGGGGCGCGGTGAACGAGCAGTACTTC	CASSRGGAVNEQYF
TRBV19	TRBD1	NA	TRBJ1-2	TGTGCCAGTAGCGAGACAGGGGAATTAGTTGGTGACACCTTC	CASSETGELVGDTF
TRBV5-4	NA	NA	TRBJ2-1	TGTGCCAGCAGCTTCGAACTAGCATTAACCAATGAGCAGTTCTTC	CASSFELALTNEQFF
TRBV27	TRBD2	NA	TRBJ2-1	TGTGCCAGCAGTTTAGCGGGGGGGCTGGGTGAGCAGTTCTTC	CASSLAGGLGEQFF
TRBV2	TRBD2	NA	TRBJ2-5	TGTGCCAGCAGGGTAGCGGGGGAGACCCAGTACTTC	CASRVAGETQYF
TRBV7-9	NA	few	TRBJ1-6	TGTGCCAGCAGCCCTCCTGCCTATAATTCACCCCTCCACTTT	CASSPPAYNSPLHF
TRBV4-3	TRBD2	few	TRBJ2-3	TGCGCCAGCAGCCATCAATTGACTAGCGGGGGCACAGATACGCAGTATTTT	CASSHQLTSGGTDTQYF
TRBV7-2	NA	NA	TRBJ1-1	TGTGCCAGCAGCTTAGAGGACACGAACATGAACACTGAAGCTTTCTTT	CASSLEDTNMNTEAFF
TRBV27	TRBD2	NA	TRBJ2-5	TGTGCCAGCAGTTCCCCACTAGCGGGGGACCAAGAGACCCAGTACTTC	CASSSPLAGDQETQYF
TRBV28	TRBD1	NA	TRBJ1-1	TGTGCCAGCAATCTTCGGCCGGGACAGGGGGCCCCTGAAGCTTTCTTT	CASNLRPGQGAPEAFF
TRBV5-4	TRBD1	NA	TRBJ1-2	TGTGCCAGCAGCCCAGGACAGGGTCGGGATGGCTACACCTTC	CASSPGQGRDGYTF
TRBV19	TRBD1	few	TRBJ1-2	TGTGCCAGTACCCAGGGGGCAGGGTTAAACTATGGCTACACCTTC	CASTQGAGLNYGYTF
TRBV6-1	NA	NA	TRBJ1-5	TGTGCCAGCACGTGGCAAATTAGCAATCAGCCCCAGCATTTT	CASTWQISNQPQHF
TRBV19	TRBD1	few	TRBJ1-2	TGTGCCAGTAGTGTCTCACAGGGGCCAGGCGGCTACACCTTC	CASSVSQGPGGYTF
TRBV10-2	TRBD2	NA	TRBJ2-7	TGCGCCAGCAGTGAAGACAGCGGGGCCCCCTACGAGCAGTACTTC	CASSEDSGAPYEQYF
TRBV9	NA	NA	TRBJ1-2	TGTGCCAGCAGCGAGGGGGTAGCCTATGGCTACACCTTC	CASSEGVAYGYTF
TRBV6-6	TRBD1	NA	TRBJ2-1	TGTGCCAGCAGAGGCGGACAGGGAAAAAGGGATGAGCAGTTCTTC	CASRGGQGKRDEQFF
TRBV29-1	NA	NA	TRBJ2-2	TGCAGCGTTGATTTGAGGGACACCGGGGAGCTGTTTTTT	CSVDLRDTGELFF
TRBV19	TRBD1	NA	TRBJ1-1	TGTGCCAGTAGTCCCGAACAGGGGGCCACTGAAGCTTTCTTT	CASSPEQGATEAFF
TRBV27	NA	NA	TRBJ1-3	TGTGCCAGCAAGGGCCAAACGGGAACGATATATTTT	CASKGQTGTIYF
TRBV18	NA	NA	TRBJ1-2	TGTGCCAGCTCACCGGACAGAGACTATGGCTACACCTTC	CASSPDRDYGYTF
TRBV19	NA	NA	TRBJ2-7	TGTGCCAGTAGTATGGGCAACGGGCAGTACTTC	CASSMGNGQYF
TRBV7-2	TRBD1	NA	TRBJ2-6	TGTGCCAGCAGAAATACAGGGGCAGGGGCCAATGTCCTGACTTTC	CASRNTGAGANVLTF
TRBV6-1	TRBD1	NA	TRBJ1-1	TGTGCCAGCAGTCCCCGACAGGGTTTGGCTGAAGCTTTCTTT	CASSPRQGLAEAFF
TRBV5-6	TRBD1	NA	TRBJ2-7	TGTGCCAGCAGCCGGGACAGGGGGGCCCGGAAAGGGGAGCAGTACTTC	CASSRDRGARKGEQYF
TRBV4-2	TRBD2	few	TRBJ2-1	TGTGCCAGCAGCCAAGCGGGGGGGCCGGGGGATGAGCAGTTCTTC	CASSQAGGPGDEQFF
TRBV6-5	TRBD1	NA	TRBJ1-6	TGTGCCAGCAGTTACGTGGGACAGGGGACTTCACCCCTCCACTTT	CASSYVGQGTSPLHF
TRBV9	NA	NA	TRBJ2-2	TGTGCCAGCAGCGAGGGACACGGATACACCGGGGAGCTGTTTTTT	CASSEGHGYTGELFF
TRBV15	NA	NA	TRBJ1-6	TGTGCCACCAGCCCAAAAGTACAGGGCTATAATTCACCCCTCCACTTT	CATSPKVQGYNSPLHF
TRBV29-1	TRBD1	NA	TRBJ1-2	TGCAGCGCCCCTCAGGGGGGCTATGGCTACACCTTC	CSAPQGGYGYTF
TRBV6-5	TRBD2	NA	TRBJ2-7	TGTGCCAGCAGCCCCACAACTAGCGGCTACGAGCAGTACTTC	CASSPTTSGYEQYF
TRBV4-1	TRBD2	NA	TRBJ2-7	TGCGCCAGCAGCCCCGTGACTAGCGGGGGGGCCTACGAGCAGTACTTC	CASSPVTSGGAYEQYF
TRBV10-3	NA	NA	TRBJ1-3	TGTGCCATCAGTGAGTTGACAAGCTCTGGAAACACCATATATTTT	CAISELTSSGNTIYF
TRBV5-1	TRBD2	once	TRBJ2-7	TGCGCCAGCAGCATTAGCGGGGGGGCGACCGAGCAGTACTTC	CASSISGGATEQYF
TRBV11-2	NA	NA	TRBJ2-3	TGTGCCAGCAGCTTAACCTATCGCGCAGATACGCAGTATTTT	CASSLTYRADTQYF
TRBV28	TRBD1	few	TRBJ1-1	TGTGCCAGCAGTTTATCTCAGGGGGCAAACACTGAAGCTTTCTTT	CASSLSQGANTEAFF
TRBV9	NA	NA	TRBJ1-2	TGTGCCAGCATTGCGGCGGGGGGCCGGGGCTACACCTTC	CASIAAGGRGYTF
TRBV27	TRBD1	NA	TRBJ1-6	TGTGCCAGCAGGGGGACAGGGAATTCACCCCTCCACTTT	CASRGTGNSPLHF
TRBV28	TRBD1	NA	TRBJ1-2	TGTGCCAGCAGTTCAATCACAGGGGTAAAAGGCTACACCTTC	CASSSITGVKGYTF
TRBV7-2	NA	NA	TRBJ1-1	TGTGCCAGCAGCATCGACAGCCAGCCCTACACTGAAGCTTTCTTT	CASSIDSQPYTEAFF
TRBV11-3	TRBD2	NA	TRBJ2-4	TGTGCCAGCAGGGGGCTCGGGGGGGCGGCCAAAAACATTCAGTACTTC	CASRGLGGAAKNIQYF
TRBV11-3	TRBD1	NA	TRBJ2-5	TGTGCCAGCAGCCCCGGGACAGGGGCAACACCAGGGACCCAGTACTTC	CASSPGTGATPGTQYF
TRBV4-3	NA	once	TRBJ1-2	TGCGCCAGCAGCCAAGATTTGGGTTCGAACGGGGTTCTAAATGGCTACACCTTC	CASSQDLGSNGVLNGYTF
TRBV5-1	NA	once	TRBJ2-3	TGCGCCAGCAGCGGGACAGGGCGGGGGGCCGGAGATACGCAGTATTTT	CASSGTGRGAGDTQYF
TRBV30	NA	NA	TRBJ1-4	TGTGCCTGCCGTCCGCAGGGGAGGGAGGAAAAACTGTTTTTT	CACRPQGREEKLFF
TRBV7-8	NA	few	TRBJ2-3	TGTGCCAGCAGCGGGCAACCCACGGATACGCAGTATTTT	CASSGQPTDTQYF
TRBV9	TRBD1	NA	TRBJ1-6	TGTGCCAGCAGCCAGAATAAGGATCGACAGGGGCCAAATTCACCCCTCCACTTT	CASSQNKDRQGPNSPLHF
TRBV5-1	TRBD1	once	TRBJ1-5	TGCGTCAGCAGCACCGGGACAGGGGGGAATCAGCCCCAGCATTTT	CVSSTGTGGNQPQHF
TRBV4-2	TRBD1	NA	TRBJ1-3	TGTGCCAGCAGCCAAGAAGTCAGGGGGTTCTCTGGAAACACCATATATTTT	CASSQEVRGFSGNTIYF
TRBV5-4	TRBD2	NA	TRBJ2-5	TGTGCCAGCGGAACCAGCGGGGGGACCCAAGAGACCCAGTACTTC	CASGTSGGTQETQYF
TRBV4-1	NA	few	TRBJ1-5	TGTGCCAGCACCTTAAATATAGGGGGAGTTCAGCCCCAGCATTTT	CASTLNIGGVQPQHF
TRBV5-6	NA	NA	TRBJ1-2	TGTGCCAGCAGCTTGGCCTTGGGCTTGTCCTATGGCTACACCTTC	CASSLALGLSYGYTF